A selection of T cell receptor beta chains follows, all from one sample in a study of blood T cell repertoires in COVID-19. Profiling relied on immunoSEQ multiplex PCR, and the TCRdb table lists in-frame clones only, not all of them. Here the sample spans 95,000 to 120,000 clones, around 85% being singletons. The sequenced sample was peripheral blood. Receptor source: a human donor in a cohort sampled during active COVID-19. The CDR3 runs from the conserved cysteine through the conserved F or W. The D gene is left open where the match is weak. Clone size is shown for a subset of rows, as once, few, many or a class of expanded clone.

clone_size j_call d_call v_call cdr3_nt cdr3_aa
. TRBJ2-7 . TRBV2 TGTGCCAGCAGGAGGACACAGAGCTCCTACGAGCAGTACTTC CASRRTQSSYEQYF
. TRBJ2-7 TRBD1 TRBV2 TGTGCCAGCAGCCGAGGGACAGGAGACTACGAGCAGTACTTC CASSRGTGDYEQYF
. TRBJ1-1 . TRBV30 TGTGCCTGGAGTCCGGGATACAGGGTCGCGAACACTGAAGCTTTCTTT CAWSPGYRVANTEAFF
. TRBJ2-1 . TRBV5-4 TGTGCCAGCAGCCTCCCCAATGAGCAGTTCTTC CASSLPNEQFF
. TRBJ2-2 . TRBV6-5 TGTGCCAGCGCCTATTTAGCCGGGGAGCTGTTTTTT CASAYLAGELFF
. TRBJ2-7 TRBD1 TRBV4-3 TGCGCCAGCAGCTTACGGACAGGGGTTTCCTACGAGCAGTACTTC CASSLRTGVSYEQYF
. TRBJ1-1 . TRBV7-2 TGTGCCAGCAGCGAAGGTCCGGGGAACACTGAAGCTTTCTTT CASSEGPGNTEAFF
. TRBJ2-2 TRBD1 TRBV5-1 TGCGCCAGCAGCCGTTTCGGGACAGGGGGAGACACCGGGGAGCTGTTTTTT CASSRFGTGGDTGELFF
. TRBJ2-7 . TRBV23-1 TGCGCCAGCAGTCAAGAAAGCCCATCGGGCTACGAGCAGTACTTC CASSQESPSGYEQYF
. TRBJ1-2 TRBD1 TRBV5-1 TGCGCCAGCAGTCGACAACAGGGGGCCTTTGGCTACACCTTC CASSRQQGAFGYTF
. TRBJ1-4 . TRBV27 TGTGCCAGCAGTTTATGGGGGGGCGAAAAACTGTTTTTT CASSLWGGEKLFF
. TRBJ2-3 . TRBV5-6 TGTGCCAGCAGCCACAGGGATACGCAGTATTTT CASSHRDTQYF
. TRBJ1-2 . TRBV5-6 TGTGCCAGCAGCACTAATAACGGGAGGACTGACTATGGCTACACCTTC CASSTNNGRTDYGYTF
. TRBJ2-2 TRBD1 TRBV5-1 TGCGCCAGCAGCTTGGAGGACAGGGGAGGCACCGGGGAGCTGTTTTTT CASSLEDRGGTGELFF
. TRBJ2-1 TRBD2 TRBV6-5 TGTGCCAGCAGTTACTCGGGACTAGCGGGGGATGAGCAGTTCTTC CASSYSGLAGDEQFF
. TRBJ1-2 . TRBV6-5 TGTGCCAGCAGGGGCGACAGGCTTTCTAACTATGGCTACACCTTC CASRGDRLSNYGYTF
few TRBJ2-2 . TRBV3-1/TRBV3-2 TGTGCCAGCAGCCAAGGGCAGTTATGGAACACCGGGGAGCTGTTTTTT CASSQGQLWNTGELFF
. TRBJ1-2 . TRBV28 TGTGCCAGCAGTTCCCCCCCACAGGGCTCCTATGGCTACACCTTC CASSSPPQGSYGYTF
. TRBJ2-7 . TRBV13 TGTGCCAGCAGCCTAACTCGGCTGATCCCGGGGGAGCAGTACTTC CASSLTRLIPGEQYF
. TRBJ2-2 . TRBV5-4 TGTGCCAGCACCCGACGGCAGGGTGTGAACACCGGGGAGCTGTTTTTT CASTRRQGVNTGELFF
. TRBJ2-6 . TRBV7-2 TGTGCCAGCAGCAAGGACACTGGGGCCAACGTCCTGACTTTC CASSKDTGANVLTF
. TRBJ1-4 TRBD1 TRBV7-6 TGTGCCAGCAGCTTAGCCCCCGGGACAGGGCAGGAAAAACTGTTTTTT CASSLAPGTGQEKLFF
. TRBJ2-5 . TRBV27 TGTGCCAGCAGTTTTGGGGGGGCCCGAGAGACCCAGTACTTC CASSFGGARETQYF
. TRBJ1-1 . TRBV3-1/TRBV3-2 TGTGCCAGCAGCCAAGCCCTACAGGGTTTCACTGAAGCTTTCTTT CASSQALQGFTEAFF
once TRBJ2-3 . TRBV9 TGTGCCAGCAGCAGAGCACCAGATACGCAGTATTTT CASSRAPDTQYF
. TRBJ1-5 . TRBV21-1 TGTGCCAGCAGCTCCCGTACAAAGGATGAAAGGGGGAATCAGCCCCAGCATTTT CASSSRTKDERGNQPQHF
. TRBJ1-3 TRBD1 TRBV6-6 TGTGCCAGCAGTCCGTCCGGGACAGGGGGCCTGTCTGGAAACACCATATATTTT CASSPSGTGGLSGNTIYF
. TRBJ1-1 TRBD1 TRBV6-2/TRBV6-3 TGTGCCAGCAGTAGACAGGGTGAAGCTTTCTTT CASSRQGEAFF
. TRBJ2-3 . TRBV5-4 TGTGCCAGCAGCTTTGAAGACTCTAGCACAGATACGCAGTATTTT CASSFEDSSTDTQYF
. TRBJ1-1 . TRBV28 TGTGCCAGCAGTTTAATCGGTCCAGAAGCTTTCTTT CASSLIGPEAFF
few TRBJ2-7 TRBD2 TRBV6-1 TGTGCCAGCAGTGGGGGAACTAGCGGGGGCTCCTACGAGCAGTACTTC CASSGGTSGGSYEQYF